Shown below are 26 T cell receptor beta chains from a single sample sequenced in a study of identical twins. TCRdb analysed the 5' RACE reads with MiXCR anew, one entry per CDR3 protein. The data contain roughly 200,000 distinct CDR3 sequences, approximately 15% of them seen just once; the ten biggest clones take up 40%. This same sample was also part of a study on T cells expressing NK-cell markers.

The sequenced sample consisted of CD8+ T cells sorted from blood. The origin of the receptors is a woman in her late teens or twenties in good health.

This clonotype was observed at least ten times. The chain links TRBV6-1 to TRBJ1-1, with D tentatively TRBD1 (5 bases). Trimming pared 4 bases from V and 1 base from J, leaving 10 bases between. The CDR3 loop spans 14 amino acids. Germline CDR1 reads MNHNS; CDR2 reads SASEGT. CDR3 residues: CASSASTENTEAFF. CDR3 coding DNA: TGTGCCAGCAGTGCCTCGACAGAGAACACTGAAGCTTTCTTT.

CDR3 amino acids: CASSQDWNAPYNEQFF. CDR3 coding DNA: TGCGCCAGCAGCCAAGATTGGAATGCCCCCTACAATGAGCAGTTCTTC. The V gene is TRBV4-3, the J gene TRBJ2-1; D uncertain. Germline CDR1 is LGHNA and CDR2 is YSLEER. The CDR3 runs to 16 residues. V was shortened by 0 bases and J by 2 bases, with 11 bases between the two germline ends.

The chain carries TRBV12-3 or TRBV12-4 and TRBJ2-1; the match to TRBD2 covers 14 bases. This CDR3 is 14 amino acids long. The V and J ends lost 6 bases and 7 bases, in that order; junction bases with no gene match: 2. CDR3 sequence (DNA): TGTGCCAGCAGGGGGACTAGCGGGAGAAATGAGCAGTTCTTC. As protein: CASRGTSGRNEQFF.

Only a few counts were recorded for this clonotype. The rearrangement uses TRBV15 and TRBJ2-2; 7 nucleotides line up with TRBD2. The length of the CDR3 is 16 residues. Germline V gene data show CDR1 as LNHNV and CDR2 as YYDKDF (reference sequence). With V trimmed by 5 bases and J by 1 base, 7 bases remained unmatched. The CDR3 reads CATSFLSGLNTGELFF. DNA of the CDR3: TGTGCCACCAGCTTTCTTAGCGGGCTGAACACCGGGGAGCTGTTTTTT.

This clonotype was picked up a small number of times. This chain links TRBV12-5 with TRBJ2-1; 14 bases align to TRBD2. The germline V gene encodes CDR1 LGHNT and CDR2 FRNRAP. This CDR3 has 18 amino acids. V lost 1 base and J lost 8; bases outside the gene matches: 10. In nucleotides, the CDR3 is TGTGCTAGTGGTTTGGCCGGGACTAGCGGGAGAGTTGGCTATGAGCAGTTCTTC. Translated: CASGLAGTSGRVGYEQFF. Full variable domain (outside the CDR3, taken from reference TRBV12-5 and TRBJ2-1): DARVTQTPRHKVTEMGQEVTMRCQPILGHNTVFWYRQTMMQGLELLAYFRNRAPLDDSGMPKDRFSAEMPDATLATLKIQPSEPRDSAVYFCASGLAGTSGRVGYEQFFGPGTRLTVL.

This clonotype was picked up a small number of times. Here the CDR3 DNA reads TGTGCCAGCAGTTACGGACTAGCGGCCAATGAGCAGTTCTTC. This translates into CASSYGLAANEQFF. The chain has TRBV6-5 and TRBJ2-1; 10 bases match TRBD2. The junction had 1 base not matched to a gene; V was cut back by 2 bases and J by 6 bases. Germline CDR1 reads MNHEY; CDR2 reads SVGAGI. The CDR3 sequence is 14 residues long.

The V gene is TRBV6-5, the J gene TRBJ2-2; D is undetermined. The V and J ends lost 2 bases and 8 bases respectively, with 3 bases between them. The germline CDR1 and CDR2 sequences are MNHEY and SVGAGI. The CDR3 consists of 11 residues. The CDR3 DNA reads as TGTGCCAGCAGTTACCGTGGGGAGCTGTTTTTT. It translates to CASSYRGELFF.

This clonotype was seen many times. This chain uses TRBV27 with TRBJ1-1, with 7 bases that match TRBD1. The CDR3 length is 16 residues. Losses at the gene ends were 3 bases for V and 10 bases for J; bases not matched to a gene: 17. From germline, CDR1 is MNHEY and CDR2 SMNVEV (reference sequence). Here the CDR3 reads CASSFLTGAPIKGAFF. The CDR3 bases are TGTGCCAGCAGTTTCCTCACAGGGGCCCCTATCAAGGGAGCTTTCTTT.

The gene calls are TRBV11-1 and TRBJ2-2; 13 bases line up with TRBD2. Trimming at V came to 5 bases and at J to 6 bases, leaving 12 bases not matched to a gene. Per the germline V gene, CDR1 is SGHAT and CDR2 is FQDESV (reference sequence). The CDR3 sequence is 18 residues long. CDR3 in amino acids: CASSPPDPTSGGSGELFF. The CDR3 DNA is TGTGCCAGCAGCCCACCCGATCCGACTAGCGGGGGGTCCGGGGAGCTGTTTTTT.

The table lists this clonotype with many counts. The genes are TRBV10-2 and TRBJ1-2; TRBD1 matches 7 bases. Germline V gene data show CDR1 as WSHSY and CDR2 as SAAADI. The ends lost 5 bases at V and 5 bases at J; junction bases unmatched: 11. CDR3 length: 15 residues. The CDR3 spells CASSKTGKREYGYTF. Here the CDR3 DNA reads TGCGCCAGCAGTAAGACAGGGAAACGGGAATATGGCTACACCTTC.

This clonotype was detected many times. The chain couples TRBV6-5 to TRBJ1-2; D not certain. V lost 7 bases and J 6 bases, leaving 9 bases between the germline ends. Per the germline V gene, CDR1 is MNHEY and CDR2 is SVGAGI. The CDR3 contains 11 residues. Here the CDR3 reads CASNPGDGYTF. CDR3 sequence (DNA): TGTGCCAGCAACCCTGGAGATGGCTACACCTTC.

The V and J genes are TRBV5-5 and TRBJ2-7, with D unresolved. The germline CDR1 and CDR2 sequences are SGHKS and YYEKEE (reference sequence). This CDR3 comprises 11 residues. Trimming removed 1 base from V and 5 bases from J, with 4 bases in between. The CDR3 here is CASSLMNEQYF. The CDR3, as DNA: TGTGCCAGCAGCTTGATGAACGAGCAGTACTTC.

This clonotype turned up a few times. J is TRBJ2-5 and V is TRBV7-9, with a possible D match to TRBD2 (5 bases). The CDR3 is made up of 12 amino acids. Germline loops: CDR1 SEHNR, CDR2 FQNEAQ (reference sequence). V lost 4 bases, J lost 7 bases, and 10 bases lay in between. CDR3 residues: CASSSDGVTQYF. CDR3 bases: TGTGCCAGCAGCTCGGACGGGGTGACCCAGTACTTC.

With respect to this clonotype: The junction shows a germline mismatch at one end, possibly a read error. This chain links TRBV20-1 with TRBJ2-7; the D is unclear. CDR1 is DFQATT, CDR2 SNEGSKA, per germline (reference sequence). CDR3 length: 12 residues. As DNA, the CDR3 is TGCAGTGCTAAGGCATCCTCCGACGAGCAGTACTTC. Its translation: CSAKASSDEQYF.

The chain has TRBV12-3 or TRBV12-4 and TRBJ2-5; 8 bases map to TRBD2. The CDR3 spans 18 residues. Trimming took 4 bases from V and 4 from J; bases not matched to a gene: 17. Here the CDR3 reads CASSSYRDTHRGGETQYF. The CDR3 DNA reads as TGTGCCAGCAGTTCCTACAGGGACACTCACCGGGGGGGAGAGACCCAGTACTTC.

In its sample, this clonotype was seen a few times. This chain connects TRBV7-6 to TRBJ2-7; D perhaps matches TRBD2 (6 bases). The germline V gene has CDR1 SGHVS and CDR2 FNYEAQ. The CDR3 contains 15 residues. The V gene lost 4 bases and the J gene lost 3 bases, with 16 bases spanning the gap. This chain's CDR3 is CASSSGLGGVYEQYF. CDR3 coding DNA: TGTGCCAGCAGCTCCGGACTGGGAGGAGTCTACGAGCAGTACTTC.

This clonotype came up a few times. V usage is TRBV20-1 and J usage is TRBJ2-7; a weak D match, TRBD1 (6 bases). The ends were cut back, 6 bases at V and 4 bases at J, with 10 bases in the middle. Germline assignment: CDR1 DFQATT and CDR2 SNEGSKA (reference sequence). The CDR3 runs to 11 residues. As DNA, the CDR3 is TGCAGTGCGGGTACAGGGTACGAGCAGTACTTC. Translating gives CSAGTGYEQYF.

The chain joins TRBV7-9 to TRBJ2-5; D gene unclear. Trimming removed 5 bases at V and 3 bases at J, with 10 bases between. From germline, CDR1 is SEHNR and CDR2 FQNEAQ (reference sequence). The CDR3 extends over 13 amino acids. CDR3 residues: CASSGAVKETQYF. In DNA form, the CDR3 reads TGTGCCAGCAGCGGCGCAGTGAAAGAGACCCAGTACTTC.

The table lists this clonotype with a few counts. The V and J genes are TRBV20-1 and TRBJ2-7; 7 bases line up with TRBD1. V shed 2 bases, J shed 6 bases, and the junction held 7 bases outside the gene matches. Per germline, CDR1 DFQATT and CDR2 SNEGSKA (reference sequence). The CDR3 is made up of 13 amino acids. The CDR3 protein is CSARPLNRGEQYF. CDR3 nucleotides: TGCAGTGCTAGACCTCTAAACAGGGGCGAGCAGTACTTC.

The chain links TRBV6-1 to TRBJ1-5; 7 bases line up with TRBD1. Trimming took 5 bases from V and 2 from J; bases not matched to a gene: 12. This CDR3 is built from 17 residues. Germline values: CDR1 MNHNS, CDR2 SASEGT. CDR3 sequence (DNA): TGTGCCAGCAGTATCCTACAGGGGCCCGTGGGCAATCAGCCCCAGCATTTT. Its protein product is CASSILQGPVGNQPQHF.

At least ten counts were recorded for this clonotype. The rearrangement links TRBV27 to TRBJ1-3; tentative D call: TRBD1 (5 bases). Germline V CDR1 and CDR2: MNHEY, SMNVEV (reference sequence). CDR3 length: 14 amino acids. Trimming cost V 2 bases and J 2 bases, with 7 bases left between them. The CDR3 sequence: CASSLGGTGNTIYF. CDR3 coding DNA: TGTGCCAGCAGTTTAGGGGGAACTGGAAACACCATATATTTT.

The chain recombines TRBV6-1 with TRBJ2-7; possibly TRBD1 for D (5 bases). V was trimmed by 2 bases and J by 5 bases, leaving 16 bases between them. The CDR3 is 15 amino acids. Germline values: CDR1 MNHNS, CDR2 SASEGT. The CDR3 nucleotides are TGTGCCAGCAGTGAAAGGATAGGGGTAGTCCACGAGCAGTACTTC. It translates to CASSERIGVVHEQYF.

Details on this clonotype: A read error may produce the germline difference seen at one junction end. This sequence joins TRBV11-2 and TRBJ2-7, with D unclear. The CDR3 is 17 residues long. CDR1 SGHAT and CDR2 FQNNGV come from the germline V gene. CDR3 sequence (DNA): TGTGCCAGCAGTTTAGGTCGCAGGTCCGTGGGCTCCTACGAGCAGTACTTC. Protein: CASSLGRRSVGSYEQYF.

Only a few counts were recorded for this clonotype. The rearrangement uses TRBV12-3 or TRBV12-4 and TRBJ2-7, with D possibly matching TRBD1 (6 bases). V was trimmed by 5 bases and J by 2 bases, leaving 19 bases between them. The CDR3 loop spans 16 amino acids. Written as DNA, the CDR3 is TGTGCCAGCAGTCCCGCCACGACAGGTTTTACCTACGAGCAGTACTTC. This encodes CASSPATTGFTYEQYF.

Notes on this clonotype: Likely a read error: the CDR3 ends without its conserved phenylalanine or tryptophan. V gene TRBV12-3 or TRBV12-4 combines with J gene TRBJ2-4; D is undetermined. Trimming took 3 bases from V and 10 from J, leaving 13 bases between them. CDR3 length equals 13 residues. DNA for the CDR3: TGTGCCAGCAGTTTCCCCTCTTCTAATATTCAGTACCTC. Translating it yields CASSFPSSNIQYL.

This chain uses TRBV4-3 with TRBJ2-7; D is perhaps TRBD1 or TRBD2 (5 bases each). V lost 4 bases and J 1 base, leaving 11 bases between the germline ends. Germline assignment: CDR1 LGHNA and CDR2 YSLEER. The CDR3 is 14 amino acids. In DNA, the CDR3 is TGCGCCAGCAGCCCCGGGACGCGTTCCTACGAGCAGTACTTC. The encoded protein is CASSPGTRSYEQYF.